This T cell receptor beta chain was identified in a study of blood T cell repertoires in COVID-19. This table comes from immunoSEQ multiplex PCR, and its TCRdb copy is limited to in-frame clones, with some not included. The data contain tens of thousands of clones, approximately 89% of them seen just once; the ten biggest clones take up 12%. The CDR3 consists of 15 residues. The germline V gene encodes CDR1 SGHRS and CDR2 YFSETQ. The ends were cut back, 4 bases at V and 4 bases at J, with 17 bases in the middle. The V and J genes are TRBV5-1 and TRBJ1-2; maybe TRBD1 (6 bases). The sample comprised peripheral blood. The sequence came from a man aged 65 to 85 with active or convalescent COVID-19. In DNA, the CDR3 is TGCGCCAGCAGCCCTGTTGGGGGCTCGATCTATGGCTACACCTTC. Its protein product is CASSPVGGSIYGYTF.